Each of the 3 T cell receptor beta chains below was sequenced from the same sample in a study of blood T cell repertoires in COVID-19 (dated by TCRdb to 2020 to 2022). The library was produced with the immunoSEQ multiplex PCR assay. TCRdb obtained this table from immuneACCESS and retained in-frame rearrangements with V and J assigned. These tables miss some clones; where compared with another copy, unresolved V genes account for less than half of the shortfall, and the remainder is unexplained. This sample holds a few hundred thousand clones; 89% were observed only once. The ten largest clones take up around a tenth of the sample. Input material: PBMCs or T cells enriched from blood (not recorded which). The receptors here all came from a woman between 40 and 50 years old who had recovered from COVID-19.

The chain links TRBV9 to TRBJ2-7; 8 nucleotides agree with TRBD1. The CDR3 runs 14 residues. Germline CDR1 is SGDLS and CDR2 is YYNGEE. V lost 4 bases, J lost 7 bases, and 10 bases stayed unmatched. The CDR3 coding sequence is TGTGCCAGCAGCTATGGACAGGGTTCGGGAGAGCAGTACTTC. Its translation is CASSYGQGSGEQYF. Full variable domain (rest looked up from reference TRBV9 and TRBJ2-7): DSGVTQTPKHLITATGQRVTLRCSPRSGDLSVYWYQQSLDQGLQFLIQYYNGEERAKGNILERFSAQQFPDLHSELNLSSLELGDSALYFCASSYGQGSGEQYFGPGTRLTVT.

V and J are TRBV7-3 and TRBJ2-1, with a possible D match to TRBD2 (5 bases). The CDR3 sequence is 15 residues long. The germline gives CDR1 SGHTA, CDR2 FQGTGA. Trimming took 5 bases from V and 0 from J, leaving 11 bases between them. The CDR3 DNA reads TGTGCCAGCAGCGCGTTGGGGAGCTCCTACAATGAGCAGTTCTTC. Encoded protein: CASSALGSSYNEQFF. Full variable domain (missing parts from reference TRBV7-3 and TRBJ2-1): GAGVSQTPSNKVTEKGKYVELRCDPISGHTALYWYRQSLGQGPEFLIYFQGTGAADDSGLPNDRFFAVRPEGSVSTLKIQRTERGDSAVYLCASSALGSSYNEQFFGPGTRLTVL.

V usage is TRBV19 and J usage is TRBJ1-5, with D possibly matching TRBD1 (6 bases). The CDR3 has 12 residues. The V end lost 3 bases, the J end lost 15 bases, and 15 bases lay between the germline ends. CDR1 LNHDA and CDR2 SQIVND come from the germline V gene (reference sequence). The CDR3 here is CASSMGDIQRHF. CDR3 coding DNA: TGTGCCAGTAGTATGGGGGACATTCAACGGCATTTT.